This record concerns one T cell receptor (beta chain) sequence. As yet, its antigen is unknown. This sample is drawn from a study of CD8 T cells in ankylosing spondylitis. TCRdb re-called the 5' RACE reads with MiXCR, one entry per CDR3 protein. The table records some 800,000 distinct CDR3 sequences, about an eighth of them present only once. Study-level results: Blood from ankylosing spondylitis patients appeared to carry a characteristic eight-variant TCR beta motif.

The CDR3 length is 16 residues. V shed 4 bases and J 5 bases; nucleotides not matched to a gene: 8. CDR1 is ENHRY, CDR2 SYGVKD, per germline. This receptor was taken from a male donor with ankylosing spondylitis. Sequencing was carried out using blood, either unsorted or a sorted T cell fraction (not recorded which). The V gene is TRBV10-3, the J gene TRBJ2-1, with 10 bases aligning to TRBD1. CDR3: CAISGTGGRTNNEQFF. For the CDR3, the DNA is TGTGCCATCAGTGGGACAGGGGGGCGTACTAACAATGAGCAGTTCTTC.